The 6 T cell receptor beta chains in this list originate from one sample, sequenced in a study of cytomegalovirus exposure and HLA in healthy donors. 60 Vbeta and 13 Jbeta primers were used in PCR. Some clones are missing from TCRdb's copy, which holds only in-frame ones; the method was immunoSEQ multiplex PCR. The profile covers about 130,000 clones, with 65% to 90% appearing a single time and around 1.3% taken by the ten largest. What was sequenced was PBMCs. The receptor source for this set is a girl aged 2-10 years in good health and CMV-seronegative.

The genes are TRBV6-1 and TRBJ2-5, with no clear D. V was cut by 4 bases and J by 7 bases, with 7 bases left in between. In germline, CDR1 is MNHNS, CDR2 SASEGT. CDR3 length equals 11 residues. CDR3 nucleotides: TGTGCCAGCAGTGTGACTGGGACCCAGTACTTC. The encoded protein is CASSVTGTQYF.

The rearrangement links TRBV9 to TRBJ1-1; weak D call: TRBD1 (6 bases). CDR1 and CDR2 from the germline V gene are SGDLS and YYNGEE. CDR3 length: 14 amino acids. V was shortened by 5 bases and J by 3 bases, with 14 bases between the two germline ends. In nucleotides, the CDR3 is TGTGCCAGCAGTGGTAGAGGACAGCACACTGAAGCTTTCTTT. This codes for CASSGRGQHTEAFF.

The genes are TRBV15 and TRBJ1-1; D uncertain. Germline values: CDR1 LNHNV, CDR2 YYDKDF (reference sequence). The CDR3 extends over 15 amino acids. The V gene lost 1 base and the J gene lost 5 bases, with 14 bases spanning the gap. CDR3 in amino acids: CATSRGTGGLTEAFF. The DNA for the CDR3 is TGTGCCACCAGCAGAGGAACGGGAGGGCTTACTGAAGCTTTCTTT.

The chain links TRBV4-2 to TRBJ2-7; the match to TRBD2 covers 7 bases. This CDR3 has 16 amino acids. Trimming at V came to 3 bases and at J to 2 bases, leaving 10 bases not matched to a gene. The V gene's germline CDR1 is LGHNA and CDR2 YNFKEQ. The CDR3 sequence is CASSQEAGTTTYEQYF. In DNA, the CDR3 is TGTGCCAGCAGCCAGGAAGCCGGGACTACCACCTACGAGCAGTACTTC.

This chain connects TRBV30 to TRBJ2-1; 10 bases line up with TRBD2. Per the germline V gene, CDR1 is GTSNPN and CDR2 is SVGIG (reference sequence). With V trimmed by 1 base and J by 4 bases, 4 bases remained unmatched. The CDR3 contains 15 residues. The CDR3 DNA follows: TGTGCCTGGAGTGGAGGACTAGCGGAGTACAATGAGCAGTTCTTC. Translated: CAWSGGLAEYNEQFF.

This chain uses TRBV27 with TRBJ2-3; 13 bases are a match to TRBD2. This CDR3 region has 17 residues. Germline CDR1 MNHEY, CDR2 SMNVEV (reference sequence). J was trimmed by 4 bases and V by 6 bases; bases with no gene match: 10. The CDR3 protein is CASSRLAGGFIADTQYF. The CDR3, as DNA: TGTGCCAGCAGCAGACTAGCGGGAGGTTTTATAGCAGATACGCAGTATTTT.